These 11 T cell receptor beta chains originate from one sample sequenced in a study of T-cell memory formation after mild COVID-19. MiXCR, applied by TCRdb to the 5' RACE reads, yields one record per CDR3 protein. The table lists approximately 300,000 distinct CDR3 sequences, 15% to 20% of them singletons, with approximately 20% in the top ten. Sequencing was carried out using PBMCs or a T cell subset sorted from them (not recorded which). These receptors were taken from a man between 18 and 35 years old who had mild COVID-19 (a few samples of this study predate the infection). Cell type and time point are not known.

V and J are TRBV4-2 and TRBJ2-7; perhaps TRBD1 as D (6 bases). V lost 3 bases and J 1 base, leaving 16 bases between the germline ends. Germline-derived CDR1 and CDR2 are LGHNA and YNFKEQ. This CDR3 region has 16 residues. In nucleotides, the CDR3 is TGTGCCAGCAGCCACGTCGCAGGGGTGGAATCCTACGAGCAGTACTTC. As protein: CASSHVAGVESYEQYF.

This clonotype has only a few counts. This chain joins TRBV12-3 or TRBV12-4 and TRBJ2-2, with D possibly being TRBD2 (5 bases). The CDR3 extends over 12 amino acids. V was trimmed by 3 bases and J by 9 bases, leaving 8 bases between them. CDR3: CASSFGERELFF. In DNA, the CDR3 is TGTGCCAGCAGTTTCGGGGAGAGGGAGCTGTTTTTT.

This sequence joins TRBV24-1 and TRBJ1-1, with D possibly being TRBD1 (5 bases). CDR3 length equals 14 residues. V lost 7 bases, J lost 1 base, and 12 bases lay in between. Germline CDR1 and CDR2: KGHDR and SFDVKD. The CDR3 DNA follows: TGTGCCACCAGGGGCACCGGGGGGAACACTGAAGCTTTCTTT. This sequence encodes CATRGTGGNTEAFF.

This clonotype was detected a few times. DNA for the CDR3: TGTGCTAGTGGTTTATACAATGAGCAGTTCTTC. Amino acid sequence: CASGLYNEQFF. The genes are TRBV12-5 and TRBJ2-1; no firm D call. The CDR3 runs to 11 residues. With 3 bases removed from V and 4 bases from J, the gap between germline ends came to 1 base. The germline CDR1 and CDR2 sequences are LGHNT and FRNRAP. Together with reference TRBV12-5 and TRBJ2-1, the CDR3 gives the full variable domain: DARVTQTPRHKVTEMGQEVTMRCQPILGHNTVFWYRQTMMQGLELLAYFRNRAPLDDSGMPKDRFSAEMPDATLATLKIQPSEPRDSAVYFCASGLYNEQFFGPGTRLTVL.

V and J are TRBV3-1 and TRBJ2-3; the D gene is possibly TRBD1 (5 bases). V lost 8 bases to trimming and J lost 7 bases, with 16 bases between them. Germline CDR1 LGHDT, CDR2 YNNKEL (reference sequence). This CDR3 contains 13 residues. The CDR3 coding sequence is TGTGCCAGCTGGACGCAGGGAACGCATACGCAGTATTTT. This gives the protein CASWTQGTHTQYF.

This clonotype was recorded only once. The chain carries TRBV5-4 and TRBJ1-6; TRBD1 is a possible D gene (6 bases). Trimming stripped 4 bases from V and 11 bases from J, with 19 bases between. CDR3 size: 15 residues. Germline loops: CDR1 SGHNT, CDR2 YYREEE (reference sequence). The CDR3 bases are TGTGCCAGCAGCCTCGGGCCAGGGGATTCGCCACCCCTCCACTTT. It encodes CASSLGPGDSPPLHF.

This sequence joins TRBV28 and TRBJ2-7; maybe TRBD2 (5 bases). Trimming removed 10 bases from V and 2 bases from J, with 9 bases in between. The V gene's germline CDR1 is MDHEN and CDR2 SYDVKM. This CDR3 contains 11 residues. The CDR3 nucleotides are TGTGCCACTTCGGAGGCCTACGAGCAGTACGTC. It codes for CATSEAYEQYV.

The rearrangement links TRBV5-8 to TRBJ2-7, with TRBD1 as a possible D gene (5 bases). CDR1 is SGHTS, CDR2 YDEGEE, per germline. This CDR3 contains 13 residues. Deletions cut 2 bases from V and 1 base from J, with 7 bases between. As DNA, the CDR3 is TGTGCCAGCAGCTTCAGGGCATCCTACGAGCAGTACTTC. Its translation: CASSFRASYEQYF.

This clonotype was recorded a few times. The genes are TRBV24-1 and TRBJ2-1; TRBD1 might be the D (5 bases). The CDR3 contains 13 residues. V was clipped by 6 bases and J by 5 bases, with 10 bases between them. The V gene's germline CDR1 is KGHDR and CDR2 SFDVKD. The CDR3, as DNA: TGTGCCACCAGTACAGGAAGCCACAATGAGCAGTTCTTC. Protein: CATSTGSHNEQFF.

The chain uses TRBV7-2 and TRBJ1-2, with D tentatively TRBD1 (5 bases). This CDR3 comprises 12 residues. Germline loops: CDR1 SGHTA, CDR2 FQGNSA. V was pared by 4 bases and J by 6 bases, with 9 bases between. The CDR3 DNA reads TGTGCCAGCAGCTCTTGGGGGGATGGCTACACCTTC. Encoded protein: CASSSWGDGYTF.

J is TRBJ1-1 and V is TRBV14; D remains ambiguous. The CDR3 is 14 amino acids. V lost 0 bases and J lost 3, with 8 bases in between. CDR1 and CDR2 (germline): SGHDN, FVKESK. The CDR3 sequence: CASSQEIGYTEAFF. The CDR3 coding sequence is TGTGCCAGCAGCCAAGAGATAGGGTACACTGAAGCTTTCTTT.